This record looks at one T cell receptor beta chain sequence and its context. Its antigen is still unknown. These data are taken from a study of vaccination effects on CD4 cells after COVID-19. Once cultured for roughly ten days, the cells underwent separation to obtain CD4+ T cells. The person had PCR-confirmed SARS-CoV-2 infection between March and December 2020. Subjects were given two BNT162b2 or mRNA-1273 vaccine doses. Half-medium replacement with IL-2 medium occurred on days 3 and 7. The assay was immunoSEQ multiplex PCR, and TCRdb's table has in-frame clones only and misses some. The repertoire consists of some 50,000 clones, with over 60% occurring once and the leading ten covering about 5%. V was pared by 11 bases and J by 3 bases, with 18 bases between. This CDR3 has 14 amino acids. Germline V gives CDR1 MNHEY, CDR2 SMNVEV (reference sequence).

This clonotype was sampled from a human donor who had a prior SARS-CoV-2 infection. The chain uses TRBV27 and TRBJ2-3; tentatively, D is TRBD1 (6 bases). The source was CD4+ T cells from PBMCs cultured without peptide, collected after COVID-19 vaccination. CDR3 DNA sequence: TGTGCCTCGCAAGGAGTGGGGGCAACAGATACGCAGTATTTT. Translated, it gives CASQGVGATDTQYF.